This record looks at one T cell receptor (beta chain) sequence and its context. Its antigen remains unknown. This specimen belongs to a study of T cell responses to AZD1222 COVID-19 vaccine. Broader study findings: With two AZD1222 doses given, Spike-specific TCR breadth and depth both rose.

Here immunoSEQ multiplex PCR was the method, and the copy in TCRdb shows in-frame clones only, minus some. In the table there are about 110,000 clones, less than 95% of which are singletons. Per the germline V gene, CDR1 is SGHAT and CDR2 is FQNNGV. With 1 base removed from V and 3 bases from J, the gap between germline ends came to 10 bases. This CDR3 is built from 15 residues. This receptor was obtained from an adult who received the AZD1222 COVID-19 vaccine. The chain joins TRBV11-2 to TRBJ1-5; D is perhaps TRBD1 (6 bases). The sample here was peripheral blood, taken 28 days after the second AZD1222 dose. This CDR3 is CASSLAQGPNQPQHF. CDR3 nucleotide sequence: TGTGCCAGCAGCTTAGCACAGGGTCCCAATCAGCCCCAGCATTTT. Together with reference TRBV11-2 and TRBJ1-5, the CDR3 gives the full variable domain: EAGVAQSPRYKIIEKRQSVAFWCNPISGHATLYWYQQILGQGPKLLIQFQNNGVVDDSQLPKDRFSAERLKGVDSTLKIQPAKLEDSAVYLCASSLAQGPNQPQHFGDGTRLSIL.